One and the same sample provided the 18 T cell receptor beta chains below, sequenced in a study of cytomegalovirus exposure and HLA in healthy donors. Primers: 60 Vbeta forward and 13 Jbeta reverse. Only in-frame clones appear in the TCRdb table, and some are missing; sequencing was by immunoSEQ multiplex PCR. The sample lists roughly 120,000 clones; 65% to 80% were seen once. Source material: PBMCs. The origin of the receptors is a man aged 25 to 40 in good health and CMV-seropositive.

V gene TRBV5-1 combines with J gene TRBJ2-3; no clear D gene. Germline CDR1 and CDR2: SGHRS and YFSETQ. Trimming shortened V by 0 bases and J by 4 bases, and 9 bases separated the two germline ends. This CDR3 comprises 14 residues. CDR3 region: CASSLGGEADTQYF. DNA of the CDR3: TGCGCCAGCAGCTTGGGTGGTGAGGCAGATACGCAGTATTTT.

The chain employs TRBV5-1 and TRBJ1-2, with D perhaps TRBD1 (6 bases). CDR3 size: 14 residues. The germline gives CDR1 SGHRS, CDR2 YFSETQ. Deletions cut 4 bases from V and 0 bases from J, with 10 bases between. The CDR3 nucleotides read TGCGCCAGCAGCCACGGGGGGCCTAACTATGGCTACACCTTC. Amino acid sequence: CASSHGGPNYGYTF. Together with reference TRBV5-1 and TRBJ1-2, the CDR3 gives the full variable domain: KAGVTQTPRYLIKTRGQQVTLSCSPISGHRSVSWYQQTPGQGLQFLFEYFSETQRNKGNFPGRFSGRQFSNSRSEMNVSTLELGDSALYLCASSHGGPNYGYTFGSGTRLTVV.

The rearrangement uses TRBV28 and TRBJ2-7, with 10 bases matching TRBD2. From germline, CDR1 is MDHEN and CDR2 SYDVKM. J lost 5 bases, V lost 4 bases, and 5 bases had no gene match. The CDR3 sequence is 14 residues long. In DNA, the CDR3 is TGTGCCAGCAGTTCTAGCGGGGGTTTCCACGAGCAGTACTTC. Amino acids: CASSSSGGFHEQYF.

The rearrangement links TRBV6-5 to TRBJ1-2; D unresolved. The germline V gene encodes CDR1 MNHEY and CDR2 SVGAGI. Trimming stripped 6 bases from V and 8 bases from J, with 22 bases between. This CDR3 comprises 15 residues. The CDR3 DNA reads TGTGCCAGCAGAGGAGGAGCCGGCCGCGATCGAGGCTACACCTTC. Translating gives CASRGGAGRDRGYTF.

V gene TRBV27 combines with J gene TRBJ2-5, with TRBD2 matching 7 bases. This CDR3 comprises 14 residues. After removal of 3 bases from V and 3 bases from J, the junction contained 4 bases not matched to a gene. Looked up from germline, CDR1 is MNHEY and CDR2 is SMNVEV (reference sequence). CDR3: CASSFLGGEETQYF. DNA of the CDR3: TGTGCCAGCAGTTTTTTGGGGGGGGAAGAGACCCAGTACTTC.

The gene calls are TRBV7-2 and TRBJ2-7; TRBD1 aligns across 9 bases. CDR3 length: 16 amino acids. Trimming took 4 bases from V and 6 from J; bases not matched to a gene: 13. Germline-derived CDR1 and CDR2 are SGHTA and FQGNSA. CDR3 DNA sequence: TGTGCCAGCAGCTCCAGCCCCGGGACAGGGTGGCCCGAGCAGTACTTC. Amino acids: CASSSSPGTGWPEQYF. The whole variable domain, filled in from reference TRBV7-2 and TRBJ2-7, reads GAGVSQSPSNKVTEKGKDVELRCDPISGHTALYWYRQSLGQGLEFLIYFQGNSAPDKSGLPSDRFSAERTGGSVSTLTIQRTQQEDSAVYLCASSSSPGTGWPEQYFGPGTRLTVT.

The chain couples TRBV29-1 to TRBJ2-5; TRBD1 agrees at 8 bases. Germline CDR1 SQVTM, CDR2 ANQGSEA. The CDR3 consists of 15 residues. V lost 7 bases and J lost 5; bases outside the gene matches: 15. The CDR3 here is CSARTGSGLQETQYF. CDR3 in DNA: TGCAGCGCCCGGACAGGGAGTGGCTTACAGGAGACCCAGTACTTC.

This chain links TRBV30 with TRBJ1-2, with TRBD1 identical over 10 bases. The V and J ends lost 1 base and 5 bases, in that order; junction bases with no gene match: 1. Germline CDR1 reads GTSNPN; CDR2 reads SVGIG (reference sequence). CDR3 length: 13 amino acids. CDR3 nucleotide sequence: TGTGCCTGGAGTGGGACAGGGGGATATGGCTACACCTTC. Encoded protein: CAWSGTGGYGYTF.

This sequence joins TRBV2 and TRBJ2-5; D possibly corresponds to TRBD2 (6 bases). The CDR3 totals 11 residues. Germline lookup yields CDR1 SNHLY and CDR2 FYNNEI. V lost 6 bases to trimming and J lost 11 bases, with 13 bases between them. CDR3 DNA: TGTGCCAGCAGGGTCCAACGGGAGCAGTACTTC. Translated: CASRVQREQYF.

This rearrangement joins TRBV25-1 to TRBJ2-2; TRBD2 is a possible D gene (6 bases). The ends were cut back, 4 bases at V and 3 bases at J, with 12 bases in the middle. CDR1 is MGHDK, CDR2 SYGVNS, per germline. The CDR3 covers 15 residues. The CDR3 spells CASSGPGGYTGELFF. The CDR3 DNA reads TGTGCCAGCAGTGGGCCCGGAGGGTACACCGGGGAGCTGTTTTTT.

The gene calls are TRBV5-6 and TRBJ1-2; D is unresolved. Germline assignment: CDR1 SGHDT and CDR2 YYEEEE. V was clipped by 0 bases and J by 0 bases, with 15 bases between them. There are 17 residues in the CDR3. The CDR3 sequence: CASSLVVAGSSNYGYTF. Written as DNA, the CDR3 is TGTGCCAGCAGCTTGGTCGTTGCGGGGTCCTCTAACTATGGCTACACCTTC.

This sequence joins TRBV5-4 and TRBJ2-1; perhaps TRBD1 as D (5 bases). Germline V gives CDR1 SGHNT, CDR2 YYREEE (reference sequence). The CDR3 runs 15 residues. V was pared by 0 bases and J by 6 bases, with 13 bases between. The CDR3 nucleotides read TGTGCCAGCAGCTTGGCAGGAGACAGTTTCAATGAGCAGTTCTTC. This codes for CASSLAGDSFNEQFF.

The gene calls are TRBV4-2 and TRBJ2-5, with D perhaps matching TRBD1 (5 bases). The end of the DNA aligns better with TRBJ2-7, so the J call may be wrong. The CDR3 has 17 amino acids. Germline V gene data show CDR1 as LGHNA and CDR2 as YNFKEQ. The CDR3 DNA follows: TGTGCCAGCAGCCACGGACAAGGGGATTCGACCTGGGGCGAGCAGTACTTC. Translated: CASSHGQGDSTWGEQYF.

This sequence joins TRBV9 and TRBJ2-3, with 10 nucleotides matching TRBD2. The CDR3 consists of 18 residues. Germline assignment: CDR1 SGDLS and CDR2 YYNGEE. V lost 2 bases to trimming and J lost 2 bases; unmatched junction nucleotides: 11. The chain's CDR3 is CASSVKRGGPPTTDTQYF. The CDR3, as DNA: TGTGCCAGCAGCGTTAAGCGGGGGGGCCCACCAACCACAGATACGCAGTATTTT.

The J gene is TRBJ2-7, the V gene TRBV14; possible D gene TRBD2, 5 bases. Germline values: CDR1 SGHDN, CDR2 FVKESK. With 0 bases removed from V and 6 bases from J, the gap between germline ends came to 15 bases. The CDR3 is made up of 15 amino acids. The CDR3 DNA is TGTGCCAGCAGCCAAGAACTGATCGGGGTCGGCGAGCAGTACTTC. This gives the protein CASSQELIGVGEQYF.

The sample holds one count of this clone. The rearrangement joins TRBV25-1 to TRBJ1-5; TRBD1 is a possible D gene (6 bases). This CDR3 is built from 15 residues. The ends were cut back, 4 bases at V and 2 bases at J, with 12 bases in the middle. Germline V gene data show CDR1 as MGHDK and CDR2 as SYGVNS. CDR3 sequence (DNA): TGTGCCAGCAGTGCCAGGGAGGGGGGCAATCAGCCCCAGCATTTT. This gives the protein CASSAREGGNQPQHF.

This clone was counted a few times. V usage is TRBV28 and J usage is TRBJ1-2; possible D gene TRBD1, 6 bases. Trimming stripped 3 bases from V and 8 bases from J, with 13 bases between. The CDR3 is 13 amino acids. Looked up from germline, CDR1 is MDHEN and CDR2 is SYDVKM. The CDR3: CASSFAGALGYTF. For the CDR3, the DNA is TGTGCCAGCAGTTTTGCGGGGGCGCTGGGCTACACCTTC.

The V gene is TRBV27, the J gene TRBJ1-2; the match to TRBD1 covers 10 bases. CDR1 is MNHEY and CDR2 is SMNVEV in the germline V gene (reference sequence). V trimming: 0 bases; J trimming: 3 bases; junction bases outside the gene matches: 7. The CDR3 is made up of 17 amino acids. CDR3 coding DNA: TGTGCCAGCAGTTTATCTATTGGACAGGGGGTAGACTATGGCTACACCTTC. It specifies CASSLSIGQGVDYGYTF.